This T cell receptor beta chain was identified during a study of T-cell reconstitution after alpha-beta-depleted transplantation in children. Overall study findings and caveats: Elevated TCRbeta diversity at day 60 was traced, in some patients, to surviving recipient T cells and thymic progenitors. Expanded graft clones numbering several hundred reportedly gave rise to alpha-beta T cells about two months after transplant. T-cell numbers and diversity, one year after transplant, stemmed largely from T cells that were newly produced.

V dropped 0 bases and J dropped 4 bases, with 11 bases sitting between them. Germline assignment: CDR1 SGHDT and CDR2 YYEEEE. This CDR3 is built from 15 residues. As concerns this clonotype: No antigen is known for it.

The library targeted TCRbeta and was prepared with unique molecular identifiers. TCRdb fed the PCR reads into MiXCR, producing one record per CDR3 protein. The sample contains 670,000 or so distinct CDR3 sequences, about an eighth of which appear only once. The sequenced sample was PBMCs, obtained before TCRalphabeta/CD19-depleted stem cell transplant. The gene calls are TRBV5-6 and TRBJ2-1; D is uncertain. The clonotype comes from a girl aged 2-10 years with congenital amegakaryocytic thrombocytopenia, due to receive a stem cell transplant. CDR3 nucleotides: TGTGCCAGCAGCTTGGCTGTGACTCCATACAATGAGCAGTTCTTC. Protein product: CASSLAVTPYNEQFF.